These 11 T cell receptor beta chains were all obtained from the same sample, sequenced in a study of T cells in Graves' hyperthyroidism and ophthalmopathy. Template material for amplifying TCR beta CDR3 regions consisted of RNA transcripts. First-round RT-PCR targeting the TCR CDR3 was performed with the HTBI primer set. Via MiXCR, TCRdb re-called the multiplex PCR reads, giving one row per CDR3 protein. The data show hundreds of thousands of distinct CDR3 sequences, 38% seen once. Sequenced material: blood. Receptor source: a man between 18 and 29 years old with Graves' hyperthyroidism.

The CDR3 DNA sequence: TGCAGTGCTAGAGTTCGACAGTATAGCAATCAGCCCCAGCATTTT. Amino acids: CSARVRQYSNQPQHF. This chain links TRBV20-1 with TRBJ1-5; D is possibly TRBD1 (5 bases). Trimming removed 1 base at V and 0 bases at J, with 10 bases between. CDR1 is DFQATT and CDR2 is SNEGSKA in the germline V gene (reference sequence). CDR3 length: 15 amino acids.

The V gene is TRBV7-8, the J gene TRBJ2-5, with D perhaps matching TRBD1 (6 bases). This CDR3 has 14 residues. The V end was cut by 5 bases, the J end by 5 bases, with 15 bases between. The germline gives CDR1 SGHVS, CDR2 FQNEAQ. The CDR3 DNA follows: TGTGCCAGCAGCCCCCGGACAGCTAGGGAGACCCAGTACTTC. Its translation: CASSPRTARETQYF.

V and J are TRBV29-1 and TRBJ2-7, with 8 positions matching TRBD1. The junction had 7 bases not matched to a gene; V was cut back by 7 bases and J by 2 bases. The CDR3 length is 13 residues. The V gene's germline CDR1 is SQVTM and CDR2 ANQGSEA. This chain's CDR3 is CSAQLDRAYEQYF. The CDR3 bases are TGCAGCGCCCAGCTGGACAGGGCCTACGAGCAGTACTTC.

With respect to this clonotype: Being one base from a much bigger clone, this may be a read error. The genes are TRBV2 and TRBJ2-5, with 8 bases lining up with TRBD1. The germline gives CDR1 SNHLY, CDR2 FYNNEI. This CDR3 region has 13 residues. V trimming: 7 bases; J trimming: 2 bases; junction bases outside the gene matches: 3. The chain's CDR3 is CASIRDRQETQYF. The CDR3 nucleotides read TGTGCCAGCATTCGGGACAGGCAAGAGACCCAGTACTTC.

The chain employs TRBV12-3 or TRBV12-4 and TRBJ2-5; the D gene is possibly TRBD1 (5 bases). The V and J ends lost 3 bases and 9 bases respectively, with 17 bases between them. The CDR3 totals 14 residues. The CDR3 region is CASSLEQAASPQYF. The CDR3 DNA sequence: TGTGCCAGCAGTTTGGAACAGGCCGCAAGTCCCCAGTACTTC.

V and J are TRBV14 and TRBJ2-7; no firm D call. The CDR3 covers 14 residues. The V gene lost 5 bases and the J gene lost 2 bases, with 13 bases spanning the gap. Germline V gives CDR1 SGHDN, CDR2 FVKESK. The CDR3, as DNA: TGTGCCAGCAGCTCCGGGCTACAGACCTACGAGCAGTACTTC. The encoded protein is CASSSGLQTYEQYF.

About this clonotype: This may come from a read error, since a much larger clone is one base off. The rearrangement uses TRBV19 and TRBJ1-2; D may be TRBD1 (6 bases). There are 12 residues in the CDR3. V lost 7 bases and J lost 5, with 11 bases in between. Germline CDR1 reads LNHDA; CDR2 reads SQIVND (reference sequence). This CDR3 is CASTGTRYGYTF. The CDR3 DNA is TGTGCCAGTACCGGGACAAGATATGGCTACACCTTC.

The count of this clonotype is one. The CDR3 sequence is CAIRRTGPESGNTIYF. CDR3 sequence (DNA): TGTGCCATCAGGAGGACAGGGCCGGAAAGTGGAAACACCATATATTTT. This chain uses TRBV10-3 with TRBJ1-3; TRBD1 matches 8 bases. Per the germline V gene, CDR1 is ENHRY and CDR2 is SYGVKD. V shed 6 bases and J 3 bases; nucleotides not matched to a gene: 10. The CDR3 consists of 16 residues.

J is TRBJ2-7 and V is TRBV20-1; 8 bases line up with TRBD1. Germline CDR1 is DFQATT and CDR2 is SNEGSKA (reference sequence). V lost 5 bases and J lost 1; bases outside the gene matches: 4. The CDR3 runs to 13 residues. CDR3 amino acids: CSAVRDRSYEQYF. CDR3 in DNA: TGCAGTGCTGTCCGGGACAGGTCCTACGAGCAGTACTTC.

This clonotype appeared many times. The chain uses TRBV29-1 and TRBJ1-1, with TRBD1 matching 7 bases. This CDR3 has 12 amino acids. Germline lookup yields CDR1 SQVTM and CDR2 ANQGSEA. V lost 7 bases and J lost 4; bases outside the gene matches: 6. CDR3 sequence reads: CSAGQAGTEAFF. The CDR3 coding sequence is TGCAGCGCCGGACAGGCCGGCACTGAAGCTTTCTTT. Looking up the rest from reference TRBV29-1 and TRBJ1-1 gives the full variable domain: SAVISQKPSRDICQRGTSLTIQCQVDSQVTMMFWYRQQPGQSLTLIATANQGSEATYESGFVIDKFPISRPNLTFSTLTVSNMSPEDSSIYLCSAGQAGTEAFFGQGTRLTVV.

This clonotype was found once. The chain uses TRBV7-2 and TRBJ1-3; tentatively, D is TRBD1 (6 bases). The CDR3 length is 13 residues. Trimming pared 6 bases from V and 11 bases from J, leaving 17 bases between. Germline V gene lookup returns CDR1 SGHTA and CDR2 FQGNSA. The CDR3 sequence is CASRIGRGSPIYF. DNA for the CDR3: TGTGCCAGCAGGATCGGCAGGGGCAGCCCCATATATTTT.